The clone carrying this T cell receptor (beta chain) has a single count. What it binds is unknown. The entry originates in a study of blood T cells in healthy people across ages. The V segment lost 7 bases and the J segment 9 bases; nucleotides outside the gene matches: 9. The CDR3 length is 14 residues. Study-level findings and limits: Naive CD4+ cell counts and diversity both ran higher in long-lived than in aged donors.

Using a J-beta primer mix together with a sample-barcoded 5' primer, a second PCR was run for about 7 to 12 cycles. Each CDR3 protein is one row after TCRdb ran MiXCR on the 5' RACE reads. The sample consists of about 1.6 million distinct CDR3 sequences, 30% to 35% of them appearing once. The clonotype originates from a young woman in good health. The chain joins TRBV12-3 or TRBV12-4 to TRBJ2-2, with 9 bases matching TRBD1. The sequenced sample was blood. In DNA form, the CDR3 reads TGTGCCAGCACCCCGGGACAGGGTAGTTGGGAGCTGTTTTTT. Translated: CASTPGQGSWELFF.